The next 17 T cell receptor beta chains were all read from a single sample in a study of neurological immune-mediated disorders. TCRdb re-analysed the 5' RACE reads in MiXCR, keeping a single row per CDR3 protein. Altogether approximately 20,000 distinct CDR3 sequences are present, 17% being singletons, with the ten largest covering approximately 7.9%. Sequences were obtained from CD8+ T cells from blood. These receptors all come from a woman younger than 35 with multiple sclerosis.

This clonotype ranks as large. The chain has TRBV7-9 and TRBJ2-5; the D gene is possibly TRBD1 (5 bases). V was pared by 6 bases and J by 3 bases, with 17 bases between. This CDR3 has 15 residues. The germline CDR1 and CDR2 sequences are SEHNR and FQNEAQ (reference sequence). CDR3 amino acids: CASSSPRQTKETQYF. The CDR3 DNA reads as TGTGCCAGCAGTTCCCCCAGACAGACGAAAGAGACCCAGTACTTC.

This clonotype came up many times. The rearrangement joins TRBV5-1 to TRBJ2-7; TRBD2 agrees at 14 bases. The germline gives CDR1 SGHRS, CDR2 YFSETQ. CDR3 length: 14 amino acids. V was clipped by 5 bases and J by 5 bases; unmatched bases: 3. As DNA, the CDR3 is TGCGCCAGCAGATGGGGACTAGCGGGAGACGAGCAGTACGTC. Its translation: CASRWGLAGDEQYV.

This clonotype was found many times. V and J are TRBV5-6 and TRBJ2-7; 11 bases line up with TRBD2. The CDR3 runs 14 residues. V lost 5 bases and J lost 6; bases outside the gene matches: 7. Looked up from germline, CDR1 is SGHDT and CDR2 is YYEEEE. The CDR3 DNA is TGTGCCAGCAGTTTTGGGACTAGCGGAGCCGAGCAGTACGTC. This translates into CASSFGTSGAEQYV.

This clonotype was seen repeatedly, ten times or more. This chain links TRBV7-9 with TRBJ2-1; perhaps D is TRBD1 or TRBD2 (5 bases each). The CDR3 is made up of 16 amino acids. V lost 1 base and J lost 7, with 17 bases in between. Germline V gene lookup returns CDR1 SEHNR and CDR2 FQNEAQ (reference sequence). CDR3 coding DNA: TGTGCCAGCAGCTTAGTTGGGGGAGCTCCCGGAAATGAGCAGTTCTTC. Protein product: CASSLVGGAPGNEQFF.

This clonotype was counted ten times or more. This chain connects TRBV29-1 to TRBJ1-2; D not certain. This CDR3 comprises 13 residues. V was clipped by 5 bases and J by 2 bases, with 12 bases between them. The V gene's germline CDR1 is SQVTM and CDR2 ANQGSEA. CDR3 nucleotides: TGCAGCGTTCGGGAAACTCAGAACTATGGCTACACCTTC. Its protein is CSVRETQNYGYTF.

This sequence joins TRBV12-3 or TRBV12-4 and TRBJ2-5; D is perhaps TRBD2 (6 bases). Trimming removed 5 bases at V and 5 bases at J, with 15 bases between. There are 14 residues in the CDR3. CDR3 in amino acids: CASSPGGGWETQYF. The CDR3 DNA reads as TGTGCCAGCAGTCCCGGTGGAGGGTGGGAGACCCAGTACTTC.

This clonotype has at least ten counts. In nucleotides, the CDR3 is TGTGCCAGCAGCCACTGGGGGTTCGACACCGGGGAGCTGTTTTTT. It translates to CASSHWGFDTGELFF. The chain is built from TRBV7-2 and TRBJ2-2; D is possibly TRBD1 or TRBD2 (5 bases each). V dropped 5 bases and J dropped 3 bases, with 13 bases sitting between them. Germline loops: CDR1 SGHTA, CDR2 FQGNSA. The CDR3 is 15 amino acids.

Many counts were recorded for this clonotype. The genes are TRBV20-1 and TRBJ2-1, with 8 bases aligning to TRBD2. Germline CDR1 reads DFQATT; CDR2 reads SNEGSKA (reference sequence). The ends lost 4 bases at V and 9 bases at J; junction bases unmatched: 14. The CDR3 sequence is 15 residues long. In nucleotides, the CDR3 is TGCAGTGCTATGGAGCGGGAGCGGGTTCGTACTGAGCAGTTCTTC. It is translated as CSAMERERVRTEQFF.

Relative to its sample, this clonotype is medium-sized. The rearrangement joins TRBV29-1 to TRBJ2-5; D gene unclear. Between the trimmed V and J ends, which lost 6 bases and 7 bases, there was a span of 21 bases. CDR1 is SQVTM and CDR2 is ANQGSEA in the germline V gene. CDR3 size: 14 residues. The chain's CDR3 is CSVDPSGRDVTQYF. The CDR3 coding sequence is TGCAGCGTGGACCCATCGGGCCGTGACGTGACCCAGTACTTC.

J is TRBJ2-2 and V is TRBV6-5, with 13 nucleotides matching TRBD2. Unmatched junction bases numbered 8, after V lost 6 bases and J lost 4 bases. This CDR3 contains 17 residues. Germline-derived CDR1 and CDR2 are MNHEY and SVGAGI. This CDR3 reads CASRRTSGGSGTGELFF. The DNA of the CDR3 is TGTGCCAGCAGGCGGACTAGCGGGGGCTCGGGCACCGGGGAGCTGTTTTTT.

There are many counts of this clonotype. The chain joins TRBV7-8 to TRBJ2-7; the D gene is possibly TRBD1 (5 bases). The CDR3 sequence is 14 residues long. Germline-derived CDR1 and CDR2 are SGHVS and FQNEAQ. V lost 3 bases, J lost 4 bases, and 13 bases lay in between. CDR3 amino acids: CASSFYPAGYEQYV. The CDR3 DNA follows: TGTGCCAGCAGCTTCTACCCAGCAGGGTACGAGCAGTACGTC.

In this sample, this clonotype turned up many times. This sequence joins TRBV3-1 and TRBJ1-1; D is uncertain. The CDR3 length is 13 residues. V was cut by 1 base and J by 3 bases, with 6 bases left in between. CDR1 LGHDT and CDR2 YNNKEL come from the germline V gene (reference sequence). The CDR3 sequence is CASSQGLDTEAFF. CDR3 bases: TGTGCCAGCAGCCAAGGCCTGGACACTGAAGCTTTCTTT. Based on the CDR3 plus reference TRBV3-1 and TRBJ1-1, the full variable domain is DTAVSQTPKYLVTQMGNDKSIKCEQNLGHDTMYWYKQDSKKFLKIMFSYNNKELIINETVPNRFSPKSPDKAHLNLHINSLELGDSAVYFCASSQGLDTEAFFGQGTRLTVV.

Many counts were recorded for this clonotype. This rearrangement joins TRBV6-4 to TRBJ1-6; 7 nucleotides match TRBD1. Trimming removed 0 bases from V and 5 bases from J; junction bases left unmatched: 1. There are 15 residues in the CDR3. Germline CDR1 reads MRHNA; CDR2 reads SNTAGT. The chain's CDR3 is CASSDSQGDNSPLHF. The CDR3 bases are TGTGCCAGCAGTGACTCGCAGGGGGATAATTCACCCCTCCACTTT.

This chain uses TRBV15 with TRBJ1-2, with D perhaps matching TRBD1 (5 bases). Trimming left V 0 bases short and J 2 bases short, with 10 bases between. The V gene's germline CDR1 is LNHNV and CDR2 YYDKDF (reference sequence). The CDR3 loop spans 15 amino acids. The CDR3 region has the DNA TGTGCCACCAGCAGAGATGGGGCAGGCAACTATGGCTACACCTTC. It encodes CATSRDGAGNYGYTF.

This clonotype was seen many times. CDR3 nucleotides: TGTGCCAGCAGCTTAGTTATAGCGGGAGTGATCAATGAGCAGTTCTTC. Its translation is CASSLVIAGVINEQFF. This sequence joins TRBV7-9 and TRBJ2-1; 9 nucleotides align to TRBD2. Germline CDR1 reads SEHNR; CDR2 reads FQNEAQ (reference sequence). The CDR3 extends over 16 amino acids. The trim removed 1 base at V and 6 bases at J, leaving 7 bases unmatched.

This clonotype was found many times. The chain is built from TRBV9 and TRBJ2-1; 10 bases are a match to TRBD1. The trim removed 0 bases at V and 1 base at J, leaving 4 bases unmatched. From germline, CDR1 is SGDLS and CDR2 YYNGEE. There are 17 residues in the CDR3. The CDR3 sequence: CASSVARDRGSYNEQFF. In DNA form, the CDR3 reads TGTGCCAGCAGCGTAGCCAGGGACAGGGGATCCTACAATGAGCAGTTCTTC.

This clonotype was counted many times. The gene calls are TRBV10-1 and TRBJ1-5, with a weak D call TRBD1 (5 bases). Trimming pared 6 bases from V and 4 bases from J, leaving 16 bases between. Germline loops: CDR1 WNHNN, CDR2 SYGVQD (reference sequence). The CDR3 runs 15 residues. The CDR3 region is CASRPGGGVNQPQHF. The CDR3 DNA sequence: TGCGCCAGCAGGCCCGGAGGAGGGGTTAATCAGCCCCAGCATTTT.